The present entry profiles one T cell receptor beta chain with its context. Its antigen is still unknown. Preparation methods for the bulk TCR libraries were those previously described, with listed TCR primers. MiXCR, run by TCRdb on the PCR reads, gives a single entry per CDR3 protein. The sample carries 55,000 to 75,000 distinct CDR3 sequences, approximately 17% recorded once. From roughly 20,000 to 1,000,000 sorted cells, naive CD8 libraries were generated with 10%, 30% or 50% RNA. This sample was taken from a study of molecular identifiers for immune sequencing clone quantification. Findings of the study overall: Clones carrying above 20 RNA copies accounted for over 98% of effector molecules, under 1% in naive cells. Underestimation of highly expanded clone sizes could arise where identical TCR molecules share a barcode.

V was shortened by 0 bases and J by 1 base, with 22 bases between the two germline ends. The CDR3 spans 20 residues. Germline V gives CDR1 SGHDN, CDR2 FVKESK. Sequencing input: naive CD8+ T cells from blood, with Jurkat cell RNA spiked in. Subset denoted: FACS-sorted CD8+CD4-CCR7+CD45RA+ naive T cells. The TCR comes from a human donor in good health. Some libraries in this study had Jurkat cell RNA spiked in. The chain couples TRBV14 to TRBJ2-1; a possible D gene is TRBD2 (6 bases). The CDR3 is CASSQDRALAGGPSYNEQFF. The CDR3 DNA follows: TGTGCCAGCAGCCAAGATCGGGCACTAGCAGGAGGGCCTTCCTACAATGAGCAGTTCTTC.